This TCR beta chain was obtained from a study of brain T cells in children with intractable seizures. Whole-study findings and limits: Viral specificity was inferred only from CDR3 similarity; HCMV serostatus was unknown. Clones missing pre-surgery may reflect undersampling of that blood sample.

As for time point: blood from clinic visit 5 months post-surgery; TSC patient then seizure free. Surgery cases with the highest brain T cell transcript signatures were chosen for sequencing. At least one anti-epileptic drug was given before surgery. With respect to this clone: No antigen is known for it.

CDR3 length equals 15 residues. The germline V gene encodes CDR1 SNHLY and CDR2 FYNNEI. Losses at the gene ends were 9 bases for V and 6 bases for J; bases not matched to a gene: 14. Measured with immunoSEQ multiplex PCR; TCRdb has only the in-frame clones, and not every one. In the table there are about 340,000 clones, 93% of which are singletons. The clonotype comes from a boy less than two years old with tuberous sclerosis and intractable seizures. The chain employs TRBV2 and TRBJ2-1, with 7 positions matching TRBD2. Material: peripheral blood, obtained less than 6 months after surgery. The CDR3 here is CASGRVGKAGNEQFF. The CDR3 region has the DNA TGTGCCAGTGGGAGGGTGGGGAAGGCCGGCAATGAGCAGTTCTTC.